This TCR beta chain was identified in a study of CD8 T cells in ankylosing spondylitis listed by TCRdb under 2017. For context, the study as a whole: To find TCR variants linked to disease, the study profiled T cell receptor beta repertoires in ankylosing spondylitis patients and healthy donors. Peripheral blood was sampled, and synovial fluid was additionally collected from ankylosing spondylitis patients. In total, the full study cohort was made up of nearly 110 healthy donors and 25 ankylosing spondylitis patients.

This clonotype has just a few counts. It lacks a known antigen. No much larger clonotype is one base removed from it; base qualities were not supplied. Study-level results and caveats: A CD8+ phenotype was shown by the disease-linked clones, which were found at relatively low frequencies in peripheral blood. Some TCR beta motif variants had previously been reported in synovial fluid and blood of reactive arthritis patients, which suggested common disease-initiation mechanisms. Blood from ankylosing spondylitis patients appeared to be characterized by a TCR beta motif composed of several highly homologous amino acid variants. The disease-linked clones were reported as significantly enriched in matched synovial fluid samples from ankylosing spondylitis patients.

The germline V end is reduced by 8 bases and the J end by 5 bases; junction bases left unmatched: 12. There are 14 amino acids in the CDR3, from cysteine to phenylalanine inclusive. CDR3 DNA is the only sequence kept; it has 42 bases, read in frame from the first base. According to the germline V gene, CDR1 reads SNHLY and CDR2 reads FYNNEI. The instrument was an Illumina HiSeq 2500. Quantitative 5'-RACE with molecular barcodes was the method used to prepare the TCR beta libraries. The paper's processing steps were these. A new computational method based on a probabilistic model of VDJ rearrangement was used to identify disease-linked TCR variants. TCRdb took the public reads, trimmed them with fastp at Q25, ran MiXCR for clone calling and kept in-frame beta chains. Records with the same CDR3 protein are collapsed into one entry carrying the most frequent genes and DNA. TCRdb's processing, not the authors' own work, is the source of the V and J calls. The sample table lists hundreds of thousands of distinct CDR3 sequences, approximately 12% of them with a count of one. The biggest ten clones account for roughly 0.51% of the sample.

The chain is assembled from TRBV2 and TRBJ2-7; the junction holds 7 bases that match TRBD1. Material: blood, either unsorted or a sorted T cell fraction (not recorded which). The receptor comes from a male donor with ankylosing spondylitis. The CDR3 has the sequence CASHGTVLLDEQYF. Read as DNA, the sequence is TGTGCCAGCCATGGGACAGTCCTTCTTGACGAGCAGTACTTC.